These 21 T cell receptor beta chains were all obtained from the same sample, sequenced in a study of a mutant IDH1 vaccine in newly diagnosed glioma. Profiled with immunoSEQ multiplex PCR; TCRdb holds only in-frame clones, not every one. The sample has around 78,000 clones, roughly 90% seen once. Documented time point: week 5, during vaccination. What each vaccine dose contained was 300 ug of mutant IDH1 20-mer peptide, accompanied by topical imiquimod. No antigen has been identified for these receptors. Here the sequenced sample was PBMCs, taken from a glioma patient whose treatment included an IDH1 peptide vaccine. The receptors originated from a woman in her forties or fifties with glioma.

The V gene is TRBV5-4, the J gene TRBJ2-5; no reliable D call. The CDR3 covers 14 residues. Germline V CDR1 and CDR2: SGHNT, YYREEE (reference sequence). The ends were cut back, 0 bases at V and 5 bases at J, with 11 bases in the middle. For the CDR3, the DNA is TGTGCCAGCAGCTTGGACGCAACCGGGGAGACCCAGTACTTC. Amino acid sequence: CASSLDATGETQYF.

The chain is built from TRBV29-1 and TRBJ2-1, with D tentatively TRBD1 or TRBD2 (5 bases each). V was clipped by 8 bases and J by 7 bases, with 15 bases between them. The CDR3 spans 12 residues. Germline CDR1 SQVTM, CDR2 ANQGSEA. The CDR3 nucleotides read TGCAGCTATAGACGGGGACCTAATGAGCAGTTCTTC. Its protein is CSYRRGPNEQFF.

The sample holds one count of this clone. This rearrangement joins TRBV5-4 to TRBJ2-5; D not resolved. Germline V gene lookup returns CDR1 SGHNT and CDR2 YYREEE (reference sequence). The V and J ends lost 0 bases and 3 bases respectively, with 6 bases between them. This CDR3 comprises 13 residues. The CDR3: CASSLGGEETQYF. The CDR3, as DNA: TGTGCCAGCAGCTTGGGTGGCGAAGAGACCCAGTACTTC.

The gene calls are TRBV28 and TRBJ2-1; 9 bases align to TRBD2. This CDR3 is built from 17 residues. The V segment lost 4 bases and the J segment 0 bases; nucleotides outside the gene matches: 7. Germline loops: CDR1 MDHEN, CDR2 SYDVKM. CDR3 nucleotides: TGTGCCAGCAGTTCCCTAGCGGGATTCCCCTCCTACAATGAGCAGTTCTTC. The encoded protein is CASSSLAGFPSYNEQFF.

This clone is a singleton in its sample. The rearrangement joins TRBV29-1 to TRBJ1-1; D is unclear. The CDR3 is 13 amino acids. Germline CDR1 SQVTM, CDR2 ANQGSEA. Trimming took off 6 bases at V and 1 base at J, with 12 bases between the two ends. This CDR3 is CSVPAETNTEAFF. CDR3 in DNA: TGCAGCGTCCCAGCCGAGACGAACACTGAAGCTTTCTTT.

The rearrangement links TRBV5-5 to TRBJ1-2; no definite D call. This CDR3 contains 18 residues. CDR1 SGHKS and CDR2 YYEKEE come from the germline V gene (reference sequence). Deletions cut 0 bases from V and 8 bases from J, with 26 bases between. CDR3 sequence: CASSLAPGSVPLRGGYTF. The CDR3 region has the DNA TGTGCCAGCAGCTTGGCCCCGGGGTCAGTCCCCTTAAGAGGAGGCTACACCTTC.

The chain joins TRBV5-1 to TRBJ2-6; TRBD2 agrees at 7 bases. The CDR3 sequence is 16 residues long. Germline assignment: CDR1 SGHRS and CDR2 YFSETQ. The V and J ends lost 0 bases and 2 bases, in that order; junction bases with no gene match: 2. Written as DNA, the CDR3 is TGCGCCAGCAGCTTGGCGGCGGGGGCTGGGGCCAACGTCCTGACTTTC. Protein sequence: CASSLAAGAGANVLTF.

This clone came up once. The J gene is TRBJ2-2, the V gene TRBV18, with a weak D call TRBD1 (7 bases). CDR1 and CDR2 (germline): KGHSH, LQKENI. V dropped 0 bases and J dropped 5 bases, with 16 bases sitting between them. The CDR3 loop spans 17 amino acids. This CDR3 is CASSPPRRGPITGELFF. The CDR3 bases are TGTGCCAGCTCACCACCAAGGAGGGGGCCGATTACCGGGGAGCTGTTTTTT.

The chain carries TRBV29-1 and TRBJ2-4, with D maybe TRBD2 (5 bases). V was shortened by 5 bases and J by 3 bases, with 17 bases between the two germline ends. CDR1 is SQVTM, CDR2 ANQGSEA, per germline. This CDR3 region has 15 residues. The DNA for the CDR3 is TGCAGCGTTACCACTCCCTCGGCGGGCAAAAACATTCAGTACTTC. It yields the protein CSVTTPSAGKNIQYF.

The rearrangement links TRBV4-1 to TRBJ1-2, with no clear D. This CDR3 has 12 amino acids. V was pared by 1 base and J by 7 bases, with 7 bases between. Germline CDR1 is MGHRA and CDR2 is YSYEKL. The CDR3 coding sequence is TGCGCCAGCAGCCAAGCCTCAAGTGGCTACACCTTC. As protein: CASSQASSGYTF.

This chain uses TRBV5-5 with TRBJ1-5; D may be TRBD1 (6 bases). The CDR3 consists of 19 residues. Trimming took off 1 base at V and 2 bases at J, with 22 bases between the two ends. The V gene's germline CDR1 is SGHKS and CDR2 YYEKEE (reference sequence). CDR3 sequence: CASSLTGREGKSGNQPQHF. CDR3 sequence (DNA): TGTGCCAGCAGCTTGACAGGGCGGGAGGGAAAGAGTGGCAATCAGCCCCAGCATTTT.

The V gene is TRBV28, the J gene TRBJ1-5, with D possibly being TRBD1 (5 bases). CDR1 and CDR2 from the germline V gene are MDHEN and SYDVKM. This CDR3 is 13 amino acids long. V lost 5 bases and J lost 4, with 9 bases in between. CDR3 bases: TGTGCCAGCAGTAGAACAGGAAATCAGCCCCAGCATTTT. As protein: CASSRTGNQPQHF.

This chain joins TRBV15 and TRBJ1-1, with D unclear. The CDR3 is 14 residues long. The germline V gene has CDR1 LNHNV and CDR2 YYDKDF (reference sequence). Trimming cost V 1 base and J 1 base, with 7 bases left between them. CDR3 residues: CATSRGGWNTEAFF. The CDR3 bases are TGTGCCACCAGCAGAGGTGGCTGGAACACTGAAGCTTTCTTT.

The rearrangement links TRBV28 to TRBJ2-7, with 7 bases lining up with TRBD1. The CDR3 covers 16 residues. V was pared by 5 bases and J by 1 base, with 11 bases of the junction left unmatched. Germline V lookup: CDR1 MDHEN, CDR2 SYDVKM. CDR3 bases: TGTGCCAGCAGTCCCGAGACAGGGAGTGTGTCCTACGAGCAGTACTTC. Translating gives CASSPETGSVSYEQYF.

CDR3 loop: CASSLYVGSVAGELFF. The CDR3 region has the DNA TGTGCCAGCAGCTTATATGTCGGGAGCGTTGCCGGGGAGCTGTTTTTT. V is TRBV7-2 and J is TRBJ2-2; the D gene is possibly TRBD2 (6 bases). This CDR3 is 16 amino acids long. Trimming took off 2 bases at V and 6 bases at J, with 16 bases between the two ends. Looked up from germline, CDR1 is SGHTA and CDR2 is FQGNSA.

The chain carries TRBV7-8 and TRBJ2-3, with 10 bases lining up with TRBD2. After removal of 5 bases from V and 3 bases from J, the junction contained 8 bases not matched to a gene. The CDR3 runs 16 residues. CDR1 is SGHVS and CDR2 is FQNEAQ in the germline V gene. The CDR3: CASSPRAGGSTDTQYF. CDR3 coding DNA: TGTGCCAGCAGCCCTAGAGCGGGAGGGTCGACAGATACGCAGTATTTT.

The chain is built from TRBV9 and TRBJ2-1; 8 nucleotides line up with TRBD2. CDR3 size: 15 residues. Germline V gene sequence: CDR1 SGDLS, CDR2 YYNGEE. V shed 2 bases and J 9 bases; nucleotides not matched to a gene: 10. This CDR3 reads CASSVIQREPSEQFF. The CDR3 DNA reads as TGTGCCAGCAGCGTGATCCAGCGGGAGCCTAGTGAGCAGTTCTTC.

The V call is TRBV7-3, the J call TRBJ2-1; the D gene is possibly TRBD1 (5 bases). The V gene lost 2 bases and the J gene lost 0 bases, with 8 bases spanning the gap. Germline V lookup: CDR1 SGHTA, CDR2 FQGTGA. CDR3 length: 15 amino acids. The CDR3 region is CASSLGASSYNEQFF. The CDR3 bases are TGTGCCAGCAGCTTAGGGGCGAGCTCCTACAATGAGCAGTTCTTC.

This chain links TRBV10-3 with TRBJ2-5; 11 bases map to TRBD2. V lost 2 bases and J lost 5; bases outside the gene matches: 13. CDR3 length: 18 amino acids. In germline, CDR1 is ENHRY, CDR2 SYGVKD. The CDR3 spells CAISEPGLAGGARETQYF. The CDR3 DNA is TGTGCCATCAGTGAGCCCGGGCTAGCGGGAGGCGCCCGTGAGACCCAGTACTTC.

The J gene is TRBJ2-2, the V gene TRBV2; D is unresolved. V dropped 1 base and J dropped 4 bases, with 7 bases sitting between them. Germline V lookup: CDR1 SNHLY, CDR2 FYNNEI. The CDR3 consists of 14 residues. For the CDR3, the DNA is TGTGCCAGCAGTGAAGAAGGGCTCACCGGGGAGCTGTTTTTT. It specifies CASSEEGLTGELFF.

This chain links TRBV2 with TRBJ2-5, with D possibly being TRBD2 (7 bases). V lost 3 bases to trimming and J lost 4 bases, with 12 bases between them. Germline lookup yields CDR1 SNHLY and CDR2 FYNNEI. CDR3 size: 14 residues. The CDR3 nucleotides read TGTGCCAGCAGTGATGCGGGGGCGGGAGAGACCCAGTACTTC. Its protein is CASSDAGAGETQYF.